The clone carrying this TCR beta chain was recorded once. The CDR3 length is 15 residues. V dropped 3 bases and J dropped 7 bases, with 15 bases sitting between them. Germline-derived CDR1 and CDR2 are MNHNS and SASEGT. This record comes from a study of cytomegalovirus exposure and HLA in healthy donors. PCR amplification relied on 60 Vbeta primers (plus 13 Jbeta primers). Using immunoSEQ multiplex PCR, the repertoire was profiled, and TCRdb retains in-frame clones only, with some absent. The top ten clones hold around 1.4% of a sample with about 94,000 clones, roughly 76% of them seen once. The sequence was collected from a male donor in good health and CMV-seronegative. J is TRBJ1-4 and V is TRBV6-1; D perhaps matches TRBD1 (5 bases). The sample was PBMCs. The CDR3 DNA is TGTGCCAGCAGTGATGGGCAGGGCTGGGTTGAAAAACTGTTTTTT. Protein product: CASSDGQGWVEKLFF.